These 19 T cell receptor beta chains originate from one sample sequenced in a study of cytomegalovirus exposure and HLA in healthy donors. PCR employed 60 Vbeta and 13 Jbeta primers. Clones were sequenced by immunoSEQ multiplex PCR, and TCRdb holds only the in-frame ones, with some missing. The data show approximately 160,000 clones, with 75% to 85% seen just once and 0.9% to 1% held by the top ten. The sequenced sample consisted of PBMCs. These receptors came from a girl aged 2 to 9 in good health and CMV-seropositive.

This chain connects TRBV5-1 to TRBJ1-1, with 8 bases lining up with TRBD1. The CDR3 is made up of 14 amino acids. V lost 3 bases and J lost 4; bases outside the gene matches: 5. CDR1 SGHRS and CDR2 YFSETQ come from the germline V gene. The CDR3 reads CASSWGTGVTEAFF. The CDR3 bases are TGCGCCAGCAGCTGGGGGACAGGAGTCACTGAAGCTTTCTTT.

The rearrangement uses TRBV18 and TRBJ2-3; no clear D gene. Germline CDR1 reads KGHSH; CDR2 reads LQKENI. This CDR3 contains 13 residues. The V end was cut by 3 bases, the J end by 5 bases, with 9 bases between. The CDR3 loop reads CASSPAQEDTQYF. Written as DNA, the CDR3 is TGTGCCAGCTCACCGGCTCAAGAAGATACGCAGTATTTT.

This clone was seen just once. The gene calls are TRBV5-1 and TRBJ1-3; D uncertain. In germline, CDR1 is SGHRS, CDR2 YFSETQ. The V and J ends lost 4 bases and 2 bases respectively, with 10 bases between them. The CDR3 is made up of 14 amino acids. CDR3 loop: CASSPARAGNTIYF. The CDR3 DNA reads as TGCGCCAGCAGCCCGGCCCGGGCTGGAAACACCATATATTTT.

The chain recombines TRBV27 with TRBJ2-2; TRBD2 agrees at 8 bases. The CDR3 is 19 residues long. Germline CDR1 MNHEY, CDR2 SMNVEV (reference sequence). V gave up 5 bases and J gave up 7 bases; unmatched junction bases: 21. The CDR3: CASSPLPALTGGPGGELFF. The CDR3 region has the DNA TGTGCCAGCAGTCCGTTACCCGCACTAACGGGAGGGCCAGGCGGGGAGCTGTTTTTT.

V gene TRBV5-1 combines with J gene TRBJ2-7; D gene ambiguous. Germline V CDR1 and CDR2: SGHRS, YFSETQ. V lost 0 bases, J lost 2 bases, and 6 bases lay in between. The CDR3 is made up of 13 amino acids. The CDR3 here is CASSLAETYEQYF. The CDR3 DNA reads as TGCGCCAGCAGCTTGGCGGAGACCTACGAGCAGTACTTC.

This clone was recorded a few times. The chain couples TRBV28 to TRBJ2-3; 10 bases agree with TRBD2. This CDR3 region has 15 residues. V lost 7 bases and J lost 0; bases outside the gene matches: 4. The V gene's germline CDR1 is MDHEN and CDR2 SYDVKM. In DNA, the CDR3 is TGTGCCAGCAACCTAGCGGGAGAGAGCACAGATACGCAGTATTTT. This encodes CASNLAGESTDTQYF.

This chain joins TRBV4-1 and TRBJ2-5; 8 bases align to TRBD1. The CDR3 has 13 residues. The germline gives CDR1 MGHRA, CDR2 YSYEKL. The ends lost 1 base at V and 5 bases at J; junction bases unmatched: 0. The CDR3 spells CASSQGQGETQYF. CDR3 sequence (DNA): TGCGCCAGCAGCCAAGGACAGGGGGAGACCCAGTACTTC.

This clone was observed a handful of times. The rearrangement uses TRBV30 and TRBJ2-7, with 9 bases fitting TRBD2. This CDR3 spans 14 amino acids. V lost 4 bases, J lost 3 bases, and 7 bases stayed unmatched. Per germline, CDR1 GTSNPN and CDR2 SVGIG (reference sequence). As DNA, the CDR3 is TGTGCCTGGAAGGCTAGCGGGATGGGCTACGAGCAGTACTTC. It yields the protein CAWKASGMGYEQYF.

The rearrangement links TRBV5-6 to TRBJ1-1; a possible D gene is TRBD1 (5 bases). This CDR3 is built from 17 residues. V was trimmed by 3 bases and J by 0 bases, leaving 18 bases between them. Germline-derived CDR1 and CDR2 are SGHDT and YYEEEE. The CDR3 here is CASSSASRAYMNTEAFF. CDR3 bases: TGTGCCAGCAGCTCGGCTTCCAGGGCGTATATGAACACTGAAGCTTTCTTT. The full variable domain, in which reference TRBV5-6 and TRBJ1-1 provide the parts outside the CDR3, is DAGVTQSPTHLIKTRGQQVTLRCSPKSGHDTVSWYQQALGQGPQFIFQYYEEEERQRGNFPDRFSGHQFPNYSSELNVNALLLGDSALYLCASSSASRAYMNTEAFFGQGTRLTVV.

This clone has a single count. V usage is TRBV28 and J usage is TRBJ2-3; D is unresolved. Trimming left V 1 base short and J 4 bases short, with 6 bases between. The CDR3 totals 13 residues. In germline, CDR1 is MDHEN, CDR2 SYDVKM. The CDR3 coding sequence is TGTGCCAGCAGTTTATCGGTGTCAGATACGCAGTATTTT. It specifies CASSLSVSDTQYF.

V is TRBV5-6 and J is TRBJ2-3, with TRBD2 as a possible D gene (5 bases). The germline V gene encodes CDR1 SGHDT and CDR2 YYEEEE. This CDR3 is 13 amino acids long. Trimming removed 3 bases from V and 0 bases from J, with 5 bases in between. CDR3 loop: CASSWTSTDTQYF. DNA for the CDR3: TGTGCCAGCAGCTGGACTAGCACAGATACGCAGTATTTT.

This chain links TRBV28 with TRBJ1-1; TRBD1 aligns across 7 bases. Germline V CDR1 and CDR2: MDHEN, SYDVKM. The V segment lost 6 bases and the J segment 1 base; nucleotides outside the gene matches: 11. This CDR3 has 16 amino acids. CDR3: CASRFLRGRWNTEAFF. The CDR3 DNA follows: TGTGCCAGCAGGTTTTTGAGGGGGCGGTGGAACACTGAAGCTTTCTTT.

This chain uses TRBV28 with TRBJ2-5; 9 bases align to TRBD1. CDR1 is MDHEN, CDR2 SYDVKM, per germline. The CDR3 loop spans 13 amino acids. Trimming cost V 4 bases and J 5 bases; bases outside gene matches: 2. This chain's CDR3 is CASSSTGGETQYF. The CDR3 DNA is TGTGCCAGCAGTTCGACAGGGGGTGAGACCCAGTACTTC. The variable domain in full, completed from reference TRBV28 and TRBJ2-5, reads DVKVTQSSRYLVKRTGEKVFLECVQDMDHENMFWYRQDPGLGLRLIYFSYDVKMKEKGDIPEGYSVSREKKERFSLILESASTNQTSMYLCASSSTGGETQYFGPGTRLLVL.

CDR3 coding DNA: TGTGCCAGCAGTCTGATCCCTAGAGACAATGAGCAGTTCTTC. It translates to CASSLIPRDNEQFF. The chain is built from TRBV27 and TRBJ2-1, with D uncertain. The CDR3 covers 14 residues. With 5 bases removed from V and 5 bases from J, the gap between germline ends came to 13 bases. Germline CDR1 is MNHEY and CDR2 is SMNVEV (reference sequence).

This chain connects TRBV29-1 to TRBJ2-5, with a tentative D call TRBD1 (5 bases). The J call is in doubt because the DNA end fits TRBJ2-7 better. The CDR3 has 11 amino acids. Germline V CDR1 and CDR2: SQVTM, ANQGSEA. The CDR3 DNA follows: TGCAGCGTTTGGGGCGGCAGCGAGCAGTACTTC. Protein: CSVWGGSEQYF.

The chain is built from TRBV4-1 and TRBJ2-5; D unresolved. Germline CDR1 reads MGHRA; CDR2 reads YSYEKL. V was pared by 1 base and J by 2 bases, with 11 bases between. This CDR3 has 15 amino acids. The CDR3 DNA reads as TGCGCCAGCAGCCAAGTTGTCCTAGTTCAAGAGACCCAGTACTTC. It specifies CASSQVVLVQETQYF.

The V call is TRBV6-5, the J call TRBJ2-1, with 10 bases identical to TRBD1. The CDR3 totals 16 residues. Germline lookup yields CDR1 MNHEY and CDR2 SVGAGI. V was pared by 2 bases and J by 5 bases, with 6 bases of the junction left unmatched. The chain's CDR3 is CASSYPGTGVNNEQFF. Here the CDR3 DNA reads TGTGCCAGCAGTTACCCCGGGACAGGGGTAAACAATGAGCAGTTCTTC.

The V and J genes are TRBV27 and TRBJ2-7; 9 nucleotides line up with TRBD1. The germline gives CDR1 MNHEY, CDR2 SMNVEV (reference sequence). Trimming at V came to 3 bases and at J to 2 bases, leaving 5 bases not matched to a gene. This CDR3 spans 15 amino acids. In nucleotides, the CDR3 is TGTGCCAGCAGTTTCTCTACAGGGGGCGCCTACGAGCAGTACTTC. Protein sequence: CASSFSTGGAYEQYF.

The V call is TRBV19, the J call TRBJ2-5; D is perhaps TRBD1 (8 bases). The CDR3 runs to 16 residues. The V and J ends lost 6 bases and 1 base respectively, with 18 bases between them. Germline V gives CDR1 LNHDA, CDR2 SQIVND (reference sequence). CDR3: CASRRGAGGVQETQYF. The CDR3 DNA sequence: TGTGCCAGTAGACGGGGGGCAGGGGGCGTCCAAGAGACCCAGTACTTC. The full variable domain, its missing parts supplied by reference TRBV19 and TRBJ2-5, is DGGITQSPKYLFRKEGQNVTLSCEQNLNHDAMYWYRQDPGQGLRLIYYSQIVNDFQKGDIAEGYSVSREKKESFPLTVTSAQKNPTAFYLCASRRGAGGVQETQYFGPGTRLLVL.